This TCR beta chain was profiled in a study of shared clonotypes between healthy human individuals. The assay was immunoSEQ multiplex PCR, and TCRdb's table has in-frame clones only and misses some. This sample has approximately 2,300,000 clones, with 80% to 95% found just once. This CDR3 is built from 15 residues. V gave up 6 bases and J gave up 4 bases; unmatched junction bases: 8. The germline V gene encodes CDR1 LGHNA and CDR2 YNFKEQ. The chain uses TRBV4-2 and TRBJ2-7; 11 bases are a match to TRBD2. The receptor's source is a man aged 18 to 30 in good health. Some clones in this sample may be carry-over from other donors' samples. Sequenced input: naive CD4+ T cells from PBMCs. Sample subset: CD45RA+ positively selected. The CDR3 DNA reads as TGTGCCAGCAGAGGGACCGGGACTAGCGGATACGAGCAGTACTTC. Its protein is CASRGTGTSGYEQYF.